The subject of this entry is one T cell receptor beta chain. This clonotype showed up just a few times. The antigen it binds to is not known. Base qualities are not recorded, but no much larger clone differs from it by a single base. These reads were obtained on an Illumina NovaSeq 6000. Synthesis of TCR cDNA relied on 5'RACE template switching, a step that introduced a universal primer site along with unique molecular identifiers. cDNA synthesis was primed from both the TCR alpha and TCR beta constant segments. Two PCR steps were used to amplify libraries, with sample barcodes and sequencing adapters being added in the second step. Sequencing of the libraries was done on either Illumina HiSeq 2500 (2x100 bp) or NovaSeq (2x150 bp). Turning to the authors' computational methods: Demultiplexing of reads and collapsing into UMI consensus sequences were performed with MIGEC, and V(D)J alignment was carried out with MiXCR. Clonotypes responding to the vaccine were identified with edgeR on replicate PBMC samples, with the criteria of FDR below 0.01 and a log2 fold change above 5 up to day 15. CD4 or CD8 identity was assigned to each bulk clonotype according to whether the clonotype was present at higher abundance in the sequenced CD4 repertoire or the sequenced CD8 repertoire. Using fastp trimming at Q25 and MiXCR clonotype assembly, TCRdb reanalyzed the public sequencing data and kept in-frame beta chains. Rows with one shared CDR3 protein collapse into an entry with the most common genes and DNA. The authors' filters were not applied to this entry. The sample yields some 240,000 distinct CDR3 sequences; about 5% were counted once. The ten largest account for about 3.5% of the sample.

The data belong to a study of T cells after yellow fever vaccination (dated by TCRdb to between 2018 and 2020). Regarding the study in general: The SMART-Seq v4 Ultra Low Input RNA kit was used to prepare libraries from fractions with low cell numbers. To follow T-cell clones before and after primary and booster YFV17D yellow fever vaccination, bulk TCR alpha and beta repertoires were sequenced over time. Blood was collected at multiple timepoints before and after primary and secondary immunization, and bulk PBMC replicates and cell subsets were isolated. Two healthy male donors made up the cohort, one aged 18 to 29 years and the other aged 30 to 39 years. Overall results and qualifications from the work: Most clones expanded after primary vaccination (almost 97% of CD4 and 88% of CD8) were re-detected after the booster, suggesting that broad memory maintenance occurred. A small share of clonotypes was detected in both CD4 and CD8 compartments, with the overlap likely arising from convergent recombination. Compared with the primary T-cell response, the secondary T-cell response was weaker but faster, peaking on day 5 rather than day 15. The study included only two donors, which limits how far the findings can be generalized. Computational filtering was needed because FACS-sorted repertoires could contain abundant contaminating clonotypes from the bulk population.

The sample's treatment or condition label, decoded: live attenuated yellow fever vaccine strain. A standard Ficoll-Paque protocol was used to isolate PBMCs from peripheral blood. CD4 and CD8 T-cell fractions were isolated with Dynabeads CD4 and CD8 positive selection kits. TriZol was used to extract RNA from bulk PBMCs, from CD4 and CD8 fractions, and from dextramer-positive and dextramer-negative fractions. This TCR derives from a man between 18 and 35 years old who received the YFV17D yellow fever vaccine. The starting material was CD4+ T cells sorted from PBMCs, obtained on the day of the yellow fever booster vaccination.

The encoded CDR3 is CASSPGEGPQPQHF. The DNA reads as follows: TGTGCCAGCTCACCAGGGGAAGGCCCCCAGCCCCAGCATTTT. The rearranged segments are TRBV18 and TRBJ1-5, with the D gene not clear enough to name. From the germline V gene, CDR1 is KGHSH and CDR2 is LQKENI. V and J are truncated by 2 bases and 7 bases respectively, leaving an intervening sequence of 12 bases. Including cysteine and phenylalanine, the CDR3 has 14 amino acids. Left in the record is the CDR3 DNA by itself, 42 bases read in frame from the first base.